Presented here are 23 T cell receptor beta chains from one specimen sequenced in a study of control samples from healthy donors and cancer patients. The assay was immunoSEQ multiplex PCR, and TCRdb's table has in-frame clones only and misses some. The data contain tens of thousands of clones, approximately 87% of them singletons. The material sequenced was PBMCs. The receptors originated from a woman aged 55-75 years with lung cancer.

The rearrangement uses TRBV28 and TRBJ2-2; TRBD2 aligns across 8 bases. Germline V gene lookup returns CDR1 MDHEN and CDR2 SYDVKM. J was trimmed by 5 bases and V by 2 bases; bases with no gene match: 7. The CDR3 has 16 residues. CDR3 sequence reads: CASSLRLAGQTGELFF. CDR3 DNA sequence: TGTGCCAGCAGTTTAAGGCTAGCGGGTCAAACCGGGGAGCTGTTTTTT.

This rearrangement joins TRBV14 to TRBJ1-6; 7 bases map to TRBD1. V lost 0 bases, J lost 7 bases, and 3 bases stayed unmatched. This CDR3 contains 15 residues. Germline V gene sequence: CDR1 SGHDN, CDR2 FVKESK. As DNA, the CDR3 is TGTGCCAGCAGCCAAGAAACACAGGGGAATTCACCCCTCCACTTT. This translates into CASSQETQGNSPLHF.

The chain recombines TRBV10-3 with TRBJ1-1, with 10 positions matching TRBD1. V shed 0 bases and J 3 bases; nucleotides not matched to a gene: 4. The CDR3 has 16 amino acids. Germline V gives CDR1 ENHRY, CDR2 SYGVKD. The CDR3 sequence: CAISESFGQGDTEAFF. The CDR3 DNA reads TGTGCCATCAGTGAGTCGTTCGGACAGGGGGACACTGAAGCTTTCTTT.

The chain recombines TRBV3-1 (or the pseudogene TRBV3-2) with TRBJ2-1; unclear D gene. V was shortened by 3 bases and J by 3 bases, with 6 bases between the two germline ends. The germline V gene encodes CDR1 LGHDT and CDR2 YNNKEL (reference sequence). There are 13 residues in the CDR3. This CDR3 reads CASSQGDYNEQFF. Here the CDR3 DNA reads TGTGCCAGCAGCCAGGGTGACTACAATGAGCAGTTCTTC.

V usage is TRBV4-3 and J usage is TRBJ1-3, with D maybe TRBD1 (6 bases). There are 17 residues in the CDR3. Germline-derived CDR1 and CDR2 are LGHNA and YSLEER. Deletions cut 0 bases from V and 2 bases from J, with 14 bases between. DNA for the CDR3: TGCGCCAGCAGCCAAGATCGGGCAACAGGGACTGGAAACACCATATATTTT. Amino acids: CASSQDRATGTGNTIYF.

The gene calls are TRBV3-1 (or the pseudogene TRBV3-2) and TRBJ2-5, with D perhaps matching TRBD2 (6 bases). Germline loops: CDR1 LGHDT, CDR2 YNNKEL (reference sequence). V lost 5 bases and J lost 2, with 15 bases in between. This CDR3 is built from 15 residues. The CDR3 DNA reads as TGTGCCAGCAGCTTACAGCGGGCGAGACAAGAGACCCAGTACTTC. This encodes CASSLQRARQETQYF.

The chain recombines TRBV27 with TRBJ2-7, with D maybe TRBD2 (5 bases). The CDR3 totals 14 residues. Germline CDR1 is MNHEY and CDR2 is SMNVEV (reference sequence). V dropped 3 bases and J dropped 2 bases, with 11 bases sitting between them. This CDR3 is CASSFGAATYEQYF. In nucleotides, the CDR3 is TGTGCCAGCAGTTTTGGAGCGGCTACCTACGAGCAGTACTTC.

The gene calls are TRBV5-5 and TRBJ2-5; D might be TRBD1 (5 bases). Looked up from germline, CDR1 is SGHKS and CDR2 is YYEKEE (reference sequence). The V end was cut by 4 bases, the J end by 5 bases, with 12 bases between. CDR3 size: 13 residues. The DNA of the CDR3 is TGTGCCAGCAGCGGTCCCCCAGGGGAGACCCAGTACTTC. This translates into CASSGPPGETQYF.

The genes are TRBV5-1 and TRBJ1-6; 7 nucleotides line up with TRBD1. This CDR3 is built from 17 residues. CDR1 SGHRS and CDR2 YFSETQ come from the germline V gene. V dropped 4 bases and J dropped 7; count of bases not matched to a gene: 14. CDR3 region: CASSPIPPGQQNSPLHF. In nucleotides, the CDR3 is TGCGCCAGCAGCCCGATACCCCCGGGACAGCAAAATTCACCCCTCCACTTT.

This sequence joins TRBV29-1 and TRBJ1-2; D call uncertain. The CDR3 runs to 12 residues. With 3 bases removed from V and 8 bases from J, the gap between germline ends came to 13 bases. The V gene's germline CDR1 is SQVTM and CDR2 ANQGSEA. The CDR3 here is CSVEGSGGGYTF. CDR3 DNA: TGCAGCGTTGAGGGGTCAGGCGGCGGCTACACCTTC. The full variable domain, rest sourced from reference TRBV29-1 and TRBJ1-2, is SAVISQKPSRDICQRGTSLTIQCQVDSQVTMMFWYRQQPGQSLTLIATANQGSEATYESGFVIDKFPISRPNLTFSTLTVSNMSPEDSSIYLCSVEGSGGGYTFGSGTRLTVV.

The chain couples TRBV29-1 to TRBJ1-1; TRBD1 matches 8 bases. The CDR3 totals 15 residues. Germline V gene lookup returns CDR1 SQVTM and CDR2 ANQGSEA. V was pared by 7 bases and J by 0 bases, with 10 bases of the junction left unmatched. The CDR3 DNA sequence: TGCAGCGCCCCGACAGGGGCGGGGGTGAACACTGAAGCTTTCTTT. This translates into CSAPTGAGVNTEAFF.

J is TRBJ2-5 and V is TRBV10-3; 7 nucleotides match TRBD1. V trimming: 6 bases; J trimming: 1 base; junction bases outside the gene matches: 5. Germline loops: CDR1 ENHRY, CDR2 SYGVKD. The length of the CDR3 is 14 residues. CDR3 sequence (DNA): TGTGCCATCAGGTCCGGGACAGCCCAAGAGACCCAGTACTTC. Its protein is CAIRSGTAQETQYF.

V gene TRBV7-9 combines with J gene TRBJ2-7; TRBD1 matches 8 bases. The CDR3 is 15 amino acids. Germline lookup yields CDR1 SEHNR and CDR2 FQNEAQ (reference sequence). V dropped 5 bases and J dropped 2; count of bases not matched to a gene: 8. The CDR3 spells CASSKRRGQPYEQYF. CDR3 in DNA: TGTGCCAGCAGCAAACGCAGGGGGCAGCCCTACGAGCAGTACTTC.

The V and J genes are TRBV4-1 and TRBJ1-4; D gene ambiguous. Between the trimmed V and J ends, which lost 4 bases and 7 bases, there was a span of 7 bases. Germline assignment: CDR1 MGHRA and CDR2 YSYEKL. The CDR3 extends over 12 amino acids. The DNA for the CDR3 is TGCGCCAGCAGCCGCCGCGGTGAAAAACTGTTTTTT. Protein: CASSRRGEKLFF.

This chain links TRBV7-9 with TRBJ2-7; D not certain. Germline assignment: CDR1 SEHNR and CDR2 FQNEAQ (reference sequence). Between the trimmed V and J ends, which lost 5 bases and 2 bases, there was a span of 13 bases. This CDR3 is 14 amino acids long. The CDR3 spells CASSPDPNPYEQYF. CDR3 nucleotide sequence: TGTGCCAGCAGCCCGGACCCCAATCCCTACGAGCAGTACTTC.

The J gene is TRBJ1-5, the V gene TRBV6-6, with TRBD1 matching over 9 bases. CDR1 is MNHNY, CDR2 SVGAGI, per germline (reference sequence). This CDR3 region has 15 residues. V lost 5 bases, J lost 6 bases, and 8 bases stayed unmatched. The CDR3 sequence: CASSLGQGMAQPQHF. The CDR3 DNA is TGTGCCAGCAGTCTCGGACAGGGGATGGCTCAGCCCCAGCATTTT.

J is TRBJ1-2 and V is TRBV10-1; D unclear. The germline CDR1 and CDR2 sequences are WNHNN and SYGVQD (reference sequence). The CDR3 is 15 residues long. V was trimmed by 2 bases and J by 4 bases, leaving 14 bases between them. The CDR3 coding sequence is TGCGCCAGCAGTGAGACTTCAAGCCAGTTCTATGGCTACACCTTC. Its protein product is CASSETSSQFYGYTF.

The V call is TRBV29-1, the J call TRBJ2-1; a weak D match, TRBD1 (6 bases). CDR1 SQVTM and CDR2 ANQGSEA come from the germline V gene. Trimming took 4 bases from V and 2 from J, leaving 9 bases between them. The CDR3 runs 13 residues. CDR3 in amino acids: CSVGRGPYNEQFF. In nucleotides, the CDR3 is TGCAGCGTTGGCAGGGGCCCCTACAATGAGCAGTTCTTC.

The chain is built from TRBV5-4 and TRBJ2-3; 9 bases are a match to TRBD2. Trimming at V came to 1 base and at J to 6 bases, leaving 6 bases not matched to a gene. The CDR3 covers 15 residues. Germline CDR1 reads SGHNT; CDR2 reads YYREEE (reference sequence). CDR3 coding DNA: TGTGCCAGCAGCTTGTATCTTAGCGGGAGTGATACGCAGTATTTT. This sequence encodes CASSLYLSGSDTQYF.

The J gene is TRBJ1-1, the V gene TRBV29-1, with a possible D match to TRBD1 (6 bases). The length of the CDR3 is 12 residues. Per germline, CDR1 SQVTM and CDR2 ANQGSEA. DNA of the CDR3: TGCAGTTTAGGGGGTTTGAACACTGAAGCTTTCTTT. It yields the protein CSLGGLNTEAFF.

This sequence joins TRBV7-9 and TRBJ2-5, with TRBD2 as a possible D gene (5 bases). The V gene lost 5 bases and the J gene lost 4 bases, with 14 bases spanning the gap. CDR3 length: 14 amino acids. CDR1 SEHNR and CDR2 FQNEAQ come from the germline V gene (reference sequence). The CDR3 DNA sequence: TGTGCCAGCAGCCCGGACTTCGAATCAGAGACCCAGTACTTC. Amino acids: CASSPDFESETQYF.

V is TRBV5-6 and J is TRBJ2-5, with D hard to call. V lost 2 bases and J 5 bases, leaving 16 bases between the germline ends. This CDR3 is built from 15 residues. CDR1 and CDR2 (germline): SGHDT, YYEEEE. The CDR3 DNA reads TGTGCCAGCAGCTTACTACGAGACGTCCGGGAGACCCAGTACTTC. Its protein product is CASSLLRDVRETQYF.

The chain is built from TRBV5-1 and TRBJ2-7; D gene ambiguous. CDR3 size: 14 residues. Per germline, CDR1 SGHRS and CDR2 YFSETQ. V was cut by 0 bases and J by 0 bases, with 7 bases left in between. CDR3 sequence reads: CASSLEAVSYEQYF. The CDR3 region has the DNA TGCGCCAGCAGCTTGGAGGCGGTCTCCTACGAGCAGTACTTC.